This T cell receptor (beta chain) appears in the sequencing data of a study of low-dose radiotherapy and immunotherapy resistance in tumors. The CDR3 contains 16 residues. Trimming cost V 3 bases and J 13 bases; bases outside gene matches: 17. Germline CDR1 reads DFQATT; CDR2 reads SNEGSKA (reference sequence). To note about this clonotype: A far larger clone is off by one base, so a read error is likely.

Time point: before trial treatment. Donors were given nivolumab, ipilimumab, aspirin, low-dose cyclophosphamide and low-dose radiotherapy. Advanced solid tumors without tumor-infiltrating lymphocytes were required for inclusion. cDNA synthesis used a TRAV/TRBV-specific primer set for both chains. Amplification of TCRs used a constant-region primer and V-primer adapter for 15 to 25 PCR cycles. In vitro transcription was used to amplify the isolated mRNA. TCRdb itself ran the reads through MiXCR, one entry per CDR3 protein. The repertoire consists of around 83,000 distinct CDR3 sequences, with approximately 19% occurring once and the leading ten covering around 6.1%.

Sequences were derived from PBMCs, sampled before treatment. The receptor's source is a male donor with prostate cancer. The rearrangement links TRBV20-1 to TRBJ2-1, with 11 bases lining up with TRBD2. CDR3 nucleotides: TGCAGTGCTAGCCCCGCCTCTAGCGGGGGGCAGGAGACCCAGTTCTTC. Protein product: CSASPASSGGQETQFF.